Listed below are T cell receptor beta chains from one sample, sequenced in a study of cytomegalovirus exposure and HLA in healthy donors. Here immunoSEQ multiplex PCR was the method, and the copy in TCRdb shows in-frame clones only, minus some. Of roughly 220,000 clones listed, about 70% are singletons. The sample consisted of PBMCs. The receptors come from a man aged 40-50 years in good health and CMV-seropositive. CDR3s include the opening cysteine and the closing phenylalanine or tryptophan. D genes are given only for firm matches. A row's size may be missing; if present it is once, few, many or a size class.

TRBV28	NA	NA	TRBJ2-3	TGTGCCAGCAGTGGGGAGGTAGATACGCAGTATTTT	CASSGEVDTQYF
TRBV5-1	NA	NA	TRBJ2-1	TGCGCCAGCAGCAGGGAGGCGGGTGGCTACAATGAGCAGTTCTTC	CASSREAGGYNEQFF
TRBV25-1	TRBD2	NA	TRBJ2-7	TGTGCCAGTCAGGCGGGGGGCCTATCCTACGAGCAGTACTTC	CASQAGGLSYEQYF
TRBV19	TRBD1	NA	TRBJ2-7	TGTGCCAGTAGTTTCTCCCCCGGGACAGGGTCCTACGAGCAGTACTTC	CASSFSPGTGSYEQYF
TRBV7-6	TRBD1	NA	TRBJ2-1	TGTGCCAGCAGCCCGGGGCCGGGACAGGGGAGCAATGAGCAGTTCTTC	CASSPGPGQGSNEQFF
TRBV2	NA	NA	TRBJ1-5	TGTGCCAGCAGTGTGGTTCTGGGGGCTGGGGGAAATCAGCCCCAGCATTTT	CASSVVLGAGGNQPQHF
TRBV15	TRBD1	few	TRBJ1-6	TGTGCCACCTCCCGGGACAGGGGATCGGGTTCACCCCTCCACTTT	CATSRDRGSGSPLHF
TRBV10-3	NA	few	TRBJ2-5	TGTGCCATCAGGAATGGAGTCGGGACCCAGTACTTC	CAIRNGVGTQYF
TRBV27	TRBD1	NA	TRBJ2-7	TGTGCCAGCAGTTTATCGATCGCGACAGGGTTCCACGAGCAGTACTTC	CASSLSIATGFHEQYF
TRBV5-1	NA	NA	TRBJ2-3	TGCGCCAGCAGCTGGCGACAGCCGCAGGGGGGAGATACGCAGTATTTT	CASSWRQPQGGDTQYF
TRBV4-1	NA	NA	TRBJ1-3	TGCGCCAGCAGCCAAGCCCCCTTACAGTCCCGCTCTGGAAACACCATATATTTT	CASSQAPLQSRSGNTIYF
TRBV2	TRBD1	once	TRBJ2-1	TGTGCCAGCAGCTCCTCGGGACAGGGGGCTGGGGAGCAGTTCTTC	CASSSSGQGAGEQFF
TRBV7-6	NA	NA	TRBJ2-7	TGTGCCAGCAGCCTTAGGAATCCGGGCGAGCAGTACTTC	CASSLRNPGEQYF
TRBV27	NA	NA	TRBJ2-2	TGTGCCAGCAGTTTAGGAGGGTTAACCGGGGAGCTGTTTTTT	CASSLGGLTGELFF
TRBV7-2	TRBD2	once	TRBJ2-7	TGTGCCAGCAGCTGGACTAGCGGGGGACCCTACGAGCAGTACTTC	CASSWTSGGPYEQYF
TRBV7-2	NA	NA	TRBJ1-6	TGTGCCAGCAGCTCGGACAGTTATAATTCACCCCTCCACTTT	CASSSDSYNSPLHF
TRBV14	TRBD1	NA	TRBJ1-1	TGTGCCAGCAGCCGGCCGGGGACAGGGAGTCCCTACACTGAAGCTTTCTTT	CASSRPGTGSPYTEAFF
TRBV6-5	NA	NA	TRBJ1-6	TGTGCCAGCTCTTGGCGGGGGGCAATGGGATCACCCCTCCACTTT	CASSWRGAMGSPLHF
TRBV5-1	NA	NA	TRBJ1-2	TGCGCCAGCAGCTTAGACCCCTCAGGTGGCTACACCTTC	CASSLDPSGGYTF
TRBV9	NA	NA	TRBJ2-1	TGTGCCAGCAGCGTAGACGGGATGGCATACAATGAGCAGTTCTTC	CASSVDGMAYNEQFF
TRBV5-4	TRBD1	NA	TRBJ2-3	TGTGCCAGCAGCTTGGAGGGGGCTCGGACAGATACGCAGTATTTT	CASSLEGARTDTQYF
TRBV5-1	TRBD1	few	TRBJ1-1	TGCGCCAGCAGCTTGGGAGACAGGGACACTGAAGCTTTCTTT	CASSLGDRDTEAFF
TRBV5-1	NA	NA	TRBJ2-5	TGCGCCAGCAGCGGGGGACTTTCAGGGGGCCAAGAGACCCAGTACTTC	CASSGGLSGGQETQYF
TRBV6-5	TRBD1	NA	TRBJ1-2	TGTGCCAGCAGTTACTCGGGGACAGGGGGGGCGAGCTACACCTTC	CASSYSGTGGASYTF
TRBV11-2	NA	NA	TRBJ2-5	TGTGCCAGCAGCGTAAGCGGAGAGACCCAGTACTTC	CASSVSGETQYF
TRBV18	TRBD1	NA	TRBJ2-7	TGTGCCAGCTCAAAGCAAGGGGGCGGCTACGAGCAGTACTTC	CASSKQGGGYEQYF
TRBV5-1	NA	NA	TRBJ2-7	TGCGCCAGCAGCCGGGATGGGGAGACCTACGAGCAGTACTTC	CASSRDGETYEQYF
TRBV10-2	TRBD1	NA	TRBJ1-4	TGCGCCACCAGGGACAGCTATAATGAAAAACTGTTTTTT	CATRDSYNEKLFF
TRBV19	NA	NA	TRBJ1-1	TGTGCCAGTAGTGGGGGGGGGACTAACACTGAAGCTTTCTTT	CASSGGGTNTEAFF
TRBV15	TRBD1	NA	TRBJ1-2	TGTGCCACCAGCATAGGACAGGGGGCTTCCAGGGGCTACACCTTC	CATSIGQGASRGYTF
TRBV27	TRBD1	NA	TRBJ1-1	TGTGCCAGCAGTTACTTAGTGGACAGGGGGGCAGCTTTCTTT	CASSYLVDRGAAFF
TRBV7-9	TRBD1	NA	TRBJ1-2	TGTGCCAGCAGCTTAGGAGTGGGACAGGGATCTAACTATGGCTACACCTTC	CASSLGVGQGSNYGYTF
TRBV15	TRBD1	once	TRBJ1-4	TGTGCCACCAGCAGAGGACAGGGGAATGAAAAACTGTTTTTT	CATSRGQGNEKLFF
TRBV2	NA	NA	TRBJ2-7	TGTGCCAGCAGATCAACTATTGGAATACTCACACCATACGAGCAGTACTTC	CASRSTIGILTPYEQYF
TRBV5-1	TRBD1	NA	TRBJ1-6	TGCGCCAGCAGCTGGAAGACAGGGGGCGAGAATAATTCACCCCTCCACTTT	CASSWKTGGENNSPLHF
TRBV7-2	TRBD2	NA	TRBJ2-5	TGTGCCAGCAGCCCTCCCGGGAGCGGTGGGGCGGGAGCCCAGTACTTC	CASSPPGSGGAGAQYF
TRBV7-6	NA	few	TRBJ2-2	TGTGCCAGCAGCTTCGCAGGGACCGGGGAGCTGTTTTTT	CASSFAGTGELFF
TRBV15	NA	NA	TRBJ2-1	TGTGCCACCAGCAGAGACAGCAATGAGCAGTTCTTC	CATSRDSNEQFF
TRBV5-6	NA	NA	TRBJ1-5	TGTGCCAGCAGCTTGTCCCAGATTGCCGATCAGCCCCAGCATTTT	CASSLSQIADQPQHF
TRBV4-2	TRBD2	once	TRBJ2-7	TGTGCCAGCAGCTACCGACTAGCTTCTAACTACGAGCAGTACTTC	CASSYRLASNYEQYF
TRBV6-1	TRBD2	NA	TRBJ2-7	TGTGCCAGCGGAAACACCGGGGGGGGTTACGAGCAGTACTTC	CASGNTGGGYEQYF
TRBV10-3	TRBD2	NA	TRBJ2-7	TGTGCCATCACCAAAATAGCGGGGGGTTTCTACGAGCAGTACTTC	CAITKIAGGFYEQYF
TRBV9	TRBD1	NA	TRBJ1-2	TGTGCCAGCAGCGTAGGGACAGGGAACTATGGCTACACCTTC	CASSVGTGNYGYTF
TRBV9	TRBD1	few	TRBJ1-5	TGTGCCAGCAGCGTACAGGGGGGCGATCAGCCCCAGCATTTT	CASSVQGGDQPQHF
TRBV2	TRBD1	NA	TRBJ1-5	TGTGCCAGCAGGAGGGACAGGGGGAGTCAGCCCCAGCATTTT	CASRRDRGSQPQHF
TRBV7-8	NA	NA	TRBJ1-6	TGTGCCAGCAGCTTGAGCTCCTATAATTCACCCCTCCACTTT	CASSLSSYNSPLHF
TRBV6-5	NA	NA	TRBJ1-2	TGTGCCAGCAGTTCGAGGGCCTATGGCTACACCTTC	CASSSRAYGYTF
TRBV5-5	NA	NA	TRBJ2-7	TGTGCCAGCAGCGCGGACATAAGCTCCTACGAGCAGTACTTC	CASSADISSYEQYF
TRBV6-5	NA	few	TRBJ1-1	TGTGCCAGCAGTTACTCGGAGCGGTGGAACACTGAAGCTTTCTTT	CASSYSERWNTEAFF
TRBV19	NA	NA	TRBJ1-6	TGTGCCAGTACCCCCTCTGGGGCTTCACCCCTCCACTTT	CASTPSGASPLHF
TRBV7-3	NA	NA	TRBJ1-2	TGTGCCAGCAGCTTGTTAGGGGCAGGGGAAGGCTACACCTTC	CASSLLGAGEGYTF
TRBV27	TRBD2	NA	TRBJ2-1	TGTGCCAGCACCCCAGGGACTAGGGCTCGGCATGAGCAGTTCTTC	CASTPGTRARHEQFF
TRBV6-5	NA	NA	TRBJ1-5	TGTGCCAGCAGTTACTCAGGGAGGGGCAATCAGCCCCAGCATTTT	CASSYSGRGNQPQHF